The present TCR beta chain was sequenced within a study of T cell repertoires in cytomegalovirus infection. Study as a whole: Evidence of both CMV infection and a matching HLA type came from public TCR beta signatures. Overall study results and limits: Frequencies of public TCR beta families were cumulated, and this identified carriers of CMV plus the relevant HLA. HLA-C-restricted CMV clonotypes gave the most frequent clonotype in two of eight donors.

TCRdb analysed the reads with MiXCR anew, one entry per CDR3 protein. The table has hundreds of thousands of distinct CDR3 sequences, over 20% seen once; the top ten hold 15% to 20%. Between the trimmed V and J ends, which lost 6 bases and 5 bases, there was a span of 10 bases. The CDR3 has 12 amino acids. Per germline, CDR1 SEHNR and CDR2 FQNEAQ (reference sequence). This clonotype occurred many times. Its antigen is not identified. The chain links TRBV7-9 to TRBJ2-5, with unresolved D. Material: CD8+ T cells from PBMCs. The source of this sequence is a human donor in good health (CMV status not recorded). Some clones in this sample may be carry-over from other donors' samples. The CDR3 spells CASRSIRETQYF. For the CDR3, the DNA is TGTGCCAGCAGATCCATCAGGGAGACCCAGTACTTC. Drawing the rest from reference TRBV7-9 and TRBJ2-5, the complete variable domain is DTGVSQNPRHKITKRGQNVTFRCDPISEHNRLYWYRQTLGQGPEFLTYFQNEAQLEKSRLLSDRFSAERPKGSFSTLEIQRTEQGDSAMYLCASRSIRETQYFGPGTRLLVL.